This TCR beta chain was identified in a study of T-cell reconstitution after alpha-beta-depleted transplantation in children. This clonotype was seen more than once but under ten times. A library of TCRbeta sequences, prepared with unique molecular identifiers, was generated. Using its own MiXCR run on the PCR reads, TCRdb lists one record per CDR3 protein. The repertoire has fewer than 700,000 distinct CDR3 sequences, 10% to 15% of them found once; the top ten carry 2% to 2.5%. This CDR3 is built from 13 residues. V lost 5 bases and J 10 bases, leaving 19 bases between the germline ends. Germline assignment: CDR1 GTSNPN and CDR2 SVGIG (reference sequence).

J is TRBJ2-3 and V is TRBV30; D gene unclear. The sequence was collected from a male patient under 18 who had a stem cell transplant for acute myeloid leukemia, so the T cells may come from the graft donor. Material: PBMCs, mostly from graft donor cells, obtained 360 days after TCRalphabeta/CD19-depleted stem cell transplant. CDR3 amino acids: CAWVPGDGFSQYF. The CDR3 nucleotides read TGTGCCTGGGTTCCCGGTGACGGATTTTCGCAGTATTTT.